What follows are 22 T cell receptor beta chains derived from one specimen sequenced in a study of blood T cell repertoires in COVID-19. Only in-frame clones appear in the TCRdb table, and some are missing; sequencing was by immunoSEQ multiplex PCR. Of approximately 82,000 clones in the sample, approximately 92% were seen once. Sequencing used peripheral blood. Receptors originate from a woman between 55 and 75 years old with active COVID-19.

As regards this clone: One junction end disagrees with the germline gene, perhaps due to a read error. The V call is TRBV7-7, the J call TRBJ2-7; TRBD2 might be the D (5 bases). The V gene's germline CDR1 is SSHAT and CDR2 FNYEAQ (reference sequence). There are 15 residues in the CDR3. DNA for the CDR3: TGTGCTAGCAGCTTAGAGTATGGGGAGATGGACGAGCAGTACTTC. Amino acid sequence: CASSLEYGEMDEQYF. Supplemented by reference TRBV7-7 and TRBJ2-7, the full variable domain reads GAGVSQSPRYKVTKRGQDVTLRCDPISSHATLYWYQQALGQGPEFLTYFNYEAQPDKSGLPSDRFSAERPEGSISTLTIQRTEQRDSAMYRCASSLEYGEMDEQYFGPGTRLTVT.

The genes are TRBV28 and TRBJ1-1; 11 bases are shared with TRBD1. V trimming: 2 bases; J trimming: 5 bases; junction bases outside the gene matches: 7. Germline-derived CDR1 and CDR2 are MDHEN and SYDVKM. The CDR3 has 16 amino acids. CDR3 sequence: CASSLDRTGGRTEAFF. The CDR3 DNA sequence: TGTGCCAGCAGTTTAGATAGGACAGGGGGCAGGACTGAAGCTTTCTTT.

V gene TRBV6-5 combines with J gene TRBJ1-2; 9 bases are a match to TRBD1. CDR1 MNHEY and CDR2 SVGAGI come from the germline V gene. Germline trimming cut 0 bases from V and 7 bases from J; bases unmatched to any gene: 3. The CDR3 is 14 residues long. In nucleotides, the CDR3 is TGTGCCAGCAGTTACTCCGGACAGGGGCCTGGCTACACCTTC. Its translation is CASSYSGQGPGYTF.

CDR3 nucleotides: TGTGCCACCAGCAGGGCTCGGACAGGTTATTCACCCCTCCACTTT. Its protein is CATSRARTGYSPLHF. The V and J genes are TRBV15 and TRBJ1-6, with 7 positions matching TRBD1. Unmatched junction bases numbered 7, after V lost 3 bases and J lost 8 bases. The CDR3 is made up of 15 amino acids. CDR1 is LNHNV, CDR2 YYDKDF, per germline (reference sequence).

J is TRBJ2-7 and V is TRBV18; 8 bases agree with TRBD1. This CDR3 is 13 amino acids long. CDR1 is KGHSH, CDR2 LQKENI, per germline. V gave up 5 bases and J gave up 6 bases; unmatched junction bases: 6. Here the CDR3 reads CASSTDRALEQYF. The CDR3 DNA reads as TGTGCCAGCTCAACGGACAGGGCTCTCGAGCAGTACTTC. Full variable domain (rest looked up from reference TRBV18 and TRBJ2-7): NAGVMQNPRHLVRRRGQEARLRCSPMKGHSHVYWYRQLPEEGLKFMVYLQKENIIDESGMPKERFSAEFPKEGPSILRIQQVVRGDSAAYFCASSTDRALEQYFGPGTRLTVT.

The V call is TRBV5-1, the J call TRBJ2-1; D is ambiguous. V gave up 1 base and J gave up 5 bases, with 7 bases separating them. Germline V gene data show CDR1 as SGHRS and CDR2 as YFSETQ. This CDR3 region has 13 residues. Here the CDR3 reads CASSLSQHNEQFF. The CDR3 DNA is TGCGCCAGCAGCTTGTCACAGCACAATGAGCAGTTCTTC.

This clone is a singleton in its sample. The rearrangement uses TRBV19 and TRBJ2-6, with a possible D match to TRBD2 (6 bases). The CDR3 is made up of 17 amino acids. V lost 5 bases and J 0 bases, leaving 14 bases between the germline ends. Germline V CDR1 and CDR2: LNHDA, SQIVND (reference sequence). Here the CDR3 reads CASSPRDGSSGANVLTF. The CDR3 DNA follows: TGTGCCAGTAGTCCGCGGGACGGTAGCTCTGGGGCCAACGTCCTGACTTTC.

The chain carries TRBV6-5 and TRBJ2-7; 7 bases line up with TRBD2. Germline CDR1 and CDR2: MNHEY and SVGAGI. This CDR3 region has 13 residues. The V segment lost 5 bases and the J segment 4 bases; nucleotides outside the gene matches: 5. The CDR3 region has the DNA TGTGCCAGCAGTCGCAGCGGGAAATACGAGCAGTACTTC. This codes for CASSRSGKYEQYF.

J is TRBJ1-1 and V is TRBV6-1, with unresolved D. V was cut by 1 base and J by 1 base, with 10 bases left in between. The CDR3 is 15 amino acids. Germline values: CDR1 MNHNS, CDR2 SASEGT. The CDR3 bases are TGTGCCAGCAGTGAAGGGAGTAAACGGAACACTGAAGCTTTCTTT. This codes for CASSEGSKRNTEAFF.

The V gene is TRBV5-8, the J gene TRBJ1-5; no clear D. The germline V gene encodes CDR1 SGHTS and CDR2 YDEGEE. V was clipped by 4 bases and J by 12 bases, with 17 bases between them. The CDR3 has 13 residues. The CDR3 sequence is CASSPRAPEVQHF. CDR3 coding DNA: TGTGCCAGCAGCCCGAGGGCCCCCGAGGTCCAGCATTTT. Based on the CDR3 plus reference TRBV5-8 and TRBJ1-5, the full variable domain is EAGVTQSPTHLIKTRGQQATLRCSPISGHTSVYWYQQALGLGLQFLLWYDEGEERNRGNFPPRFSGRQFPNYSSELNVNALELEDSALYLCASSPRAPEVQHFGDGTRLSIL.

J is TRBJ1-2 and V is TRBV7-2, with D possibly TRBD1 on 6 matching bases. V was clipped by 5 bases and J by 4 bases, with 14 bases between them. The germline V gene has CDR1 SGHTA and CDR2 FQGNSA. CDR3 length equals 14 residues. The CDR3 spells CASSPARGPYGYTF. DNA of the CDR3: TGTGCCAGCAGCCCCGCGCGGGGGCCCTATGGCTACACCTTC.

J is TRBJ2-1 and V is TRBV5-4; D perhaps matches TRBD2 (6 bases). The CDR3 length is 16 residues. The V and J ends lost 0 bases and 2 bases respectively, with 12 bases between them. Germline V gives CDR1 SGHNT, CDR2 YYREEE (reference sequence). CDR3 amino acids: CASSLAAGLTYNEQFF. DNA for the CDR3: TGTGCCAGCAGCTTGGCTGCGGGACTGACCTACAATGAGCAGTTCTTC.

The gene calls are TRBV4-3 and TRBJ1-6, with TRBD1 identical over 7 bases. The CDR3 runs to 18 residues. Germline V gene sequence: CDR1 LGHNA, CDR2 YSLEER. Trimming at V came to 1 base and at J to 3 bases, leaving 9 bases not matched to a gene. CDR3 amino acids: CASSQASTGAIYNSPLHF. The CDR3 coding sequence is TGCGCCAGCAGCCAAGCATCCACAGGGGCGATCTATAATTCACCCCTCCACTTT.

Notes on this clone: The junction shows a germline mismatch at one end, possibly a read error. For the CDR3, the DNA is TGTGCCAGCAGCTTCAGCGGTCAGGCCTACGGGCAGTACTTC. It translates to CASSFSGQAYGQYF. The V and J genes are TRBV5-4 and TRBJ2-7, with D possibly being TRBD2 (5 bases). This CDR3 comprises 14 residues. The germline CDR1 and CDR2 sequences are SGHNT and YYREEE (reference sequence).

V and J are TRBV15 and TRBJ2-3, with no clear D. This CDR3 is 14 amino acids long. V gave up 2 bases and J gave up 0 bases, with 6 bases separating them. CDR1 is LNHNV and CDR2 is YYDKDF in the germline V gene (reference sequence). CDR3 sequence reads: CATSRRSSTDTQYF. The DNA of the CDR3 is TGTGCCACCAGCAGACGTTCGAGCACAGATACGCAGTATTTT.

The gene calls are TRBV7-9 and TRBJ1-5, with no clear D. The germline V gene has CDR1 SEHNR and CDR2 FQNEAQ (reference sequence). Trimming removed 5 bases from V and 6 bases from J, with 11 bases in between. The CDR3 is made up of 13 amino acids. The CDR3 DNA is TGTGCCAGCAGCATCAAAACTGGTCAGCCCCAGCATTTT. It encodes CASSIKTGQPQHF.

The V and J genes are TRBV6-5 and TRBJ1-1; tentatively, D is TRBD1 (6 bases). V was pared by 7 bases and J by 1 base, with 10 bases between. Germline CDR1 reads MNHEY; CDR2 reads SVGAGI. The CDR3 runs to 13 residues. CDR3 protein: CASTLDRNTEAFF. In DNA form, the CDR3 reads TGTGCCAGCACCCTGGACAGGAACACTGAAGCTTTCTTT.

This chain's CDR3 is CASSEGDVAVVWNGYTF. Written as DNA, the CDR3 is TGCGCCAGCAGTGAGGGTGACGTCGCGGTCGTATGGAATGGCTACACCTTC. The V and J genes are TRBV10-2 and TRBJ1-2; D is unclear. Per the germline V gene, CDR1 is WSHSY and CDR2 is SAAADI. CDR3 length equals 17 residues. Trimming shortened V by 2 bases and J by 6 bases, and 22 bases separated the two germline ends.

The chain combines TRBV2 with TRBJ2-1, with D perhaps TRBD1 (5 bases). The germline gives CDR1 SNHLY, CDR2 FYNNEI. V was trimmed by 3 bases and J by 6 bases, leaving 12 bases between them. The CDR3 extends over 14 amino acids. The CDR3 DNA is TGTGCCAGCAGTGACAGGGTGTATGGCAATGAGCAGTTCTTC. Amino acid sequence: CASSDRVYGNEQFF.

This clone was recorded once. This chain uses TRBV5-1 with TRBJ1-2; a weak D match, TRBD1 (6 bases). CDR3 length equals 14 residues. Germline lookup yields CDR1 SGHRS and CDR2 YFSETQ. The germline V and J ends were trimmed by 5 bases and 4 bases, with 15 bases remaining between them. The CDR3 nucleotides read TGCGCCAGCAGACCGGCAGGGGAGGGCTATGGCTACACCTTC. Its translation is CASRPAGEGYGYTF.

This chain uses TRBV10-1 with TRBJ1-1; 12 bases agree with TRBD1. CDR3 length: 11 residues. J was trimmed by 10 bases and V by 8 bases; bases with no gene match: 2. CDR1 WNHNN and CDR2 SYGVQD come from the germline V gene (reference sequence). CDR3 sequence reads: CASGTGGRAFF. CDR3 nucleotides: TGCGCCAGCGGGACAGGGGGCCGAGCTTTCTTT.

The chain couples TRBV3-1 (or the pseudogene TRBV3-2) to TRBJ2-1; TRBD2 agrees at 12 bases. Per germline, CDR1 LGHDT and CDR2 YNNKEL (reference sequence). With 4 bases clipped from V and 7 bases from J, the junction kept 5 bases outside the gene matches. The CDR3 is 15 residues long. The CDR3 is CASSPGLAGINEQFF. DNA for the CDR3: TGTGCCAGCAGCCCCGGACTAGCGGGGATTAATGAGCAGTTCTTC.